This TCR beta chain was sequenced during a study of T cell responses to AZD1222 COVID-19 vaccine. Trimming pared 3 bases from V and 3 bases from J, leaving 18 bases between. This CDR3 is 17 amino acids long. CDR1 is SGHAT, CDR2 FQNNGV, per germline. Only in-frame clones appear in the TCRdb table, and some are missing; sequencing was by immunoSEQ multiplex PCR. The table records some 150,000 clones, 90% to 95% of them present only once. The receptor comes from an adult in good health. The chain links TRBV11-2 to TRBJ2-1; D is ambiguous. The sample was peripheral blood, taken on day 0 of AZD1222 vaccination. The CDR3 reads CASSLFFVAEFYNEQFF. CDR3 coding DNA: TGTGCCAGCAGCTTGTTCTTTGTTGCAGAGTTCTACAATGAGCAGTTCTTC.